The table lists the clone carrying this TCR beta chain with a few counts. What it recognizes is unknown. Blood was drawn once from each donor into heparinised tubes. The draws averaged about 120 mL. Sorted CD4+ subsets: naive, central memory, regulatory, stem cell-like memory (CD45RO/CCR7/CD25/CD127/CD95/CD27 panel). The record originates from a study of beta chain features in type 1 diabetes. Study-wide results and limits: These data did not resolve whether HLA type affects TCRB rearrangement. Type 1 diabetes patients had fewer VDJ junction insertions and more deletions.

Germline CDR1 SGHDT, CDR2 YYEEEE. Trimming pared 3 bases from V and 5 bases from J, leaving 6 bases between. The CDR3 contains 11 residues. Sequenced material consisted of expressed TCRB transcripts (all of the isolated RNA was reverse transcribed). TCRdb keeps only in-frame clones here, not all; method: immunoSEQ multiplex PCR. The sample has some 200,000 clones, 11% seen once. This sequence originates from a man younger than 30 in good health. The chain links TRBV5-6 to TRBJ2-7; D remains ambiguous. Input material: central memory CD4+ T cells from blood. CDR3 DNA: TGTGCCAGCAGCTCGTCCAACGAGCAGTACTTC. As protein: CASSSSNEQYF.